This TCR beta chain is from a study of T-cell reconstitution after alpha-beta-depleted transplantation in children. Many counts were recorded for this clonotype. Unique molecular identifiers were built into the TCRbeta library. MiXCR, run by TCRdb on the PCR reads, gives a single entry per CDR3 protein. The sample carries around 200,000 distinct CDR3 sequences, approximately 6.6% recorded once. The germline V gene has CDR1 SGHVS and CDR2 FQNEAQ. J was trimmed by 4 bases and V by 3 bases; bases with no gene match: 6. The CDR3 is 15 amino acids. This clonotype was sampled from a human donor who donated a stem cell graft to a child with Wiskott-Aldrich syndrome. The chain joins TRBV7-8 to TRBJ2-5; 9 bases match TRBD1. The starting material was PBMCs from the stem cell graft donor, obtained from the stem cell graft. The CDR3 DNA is TGTGCCAGCAGCTTGGGACAGGGCCTTCGAGAGACCCAGTACTTC. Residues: CASSLGQGLRETQYF.